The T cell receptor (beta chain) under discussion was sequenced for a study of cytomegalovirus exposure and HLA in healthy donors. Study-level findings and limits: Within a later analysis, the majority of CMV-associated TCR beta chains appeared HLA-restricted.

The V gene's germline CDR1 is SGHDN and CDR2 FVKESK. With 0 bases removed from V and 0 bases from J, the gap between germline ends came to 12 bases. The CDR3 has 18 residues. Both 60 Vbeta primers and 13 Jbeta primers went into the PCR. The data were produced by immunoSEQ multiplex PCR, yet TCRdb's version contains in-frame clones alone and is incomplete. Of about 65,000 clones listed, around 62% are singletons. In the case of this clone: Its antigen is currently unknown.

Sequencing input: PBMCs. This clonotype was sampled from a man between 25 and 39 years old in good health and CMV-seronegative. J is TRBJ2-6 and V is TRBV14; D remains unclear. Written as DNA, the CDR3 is TGTGCCAGCAGCCAAGAAATCCCCTACAGCTCTGGGGCCAACGTCCTGACTTTC. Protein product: CASSQEIPYSSGANVLTF. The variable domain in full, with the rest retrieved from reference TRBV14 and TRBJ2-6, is EAGVTQFPSHSVIEKGQTVTLRCDPISGHDNLYWYRRVMGKEIKFLLHFVKESKQDESGMPNNRFLAERTGGTYSTLKVQPAELEDSGVYFCASSQEIPYSSGANVLTFGAGSRLTVL.